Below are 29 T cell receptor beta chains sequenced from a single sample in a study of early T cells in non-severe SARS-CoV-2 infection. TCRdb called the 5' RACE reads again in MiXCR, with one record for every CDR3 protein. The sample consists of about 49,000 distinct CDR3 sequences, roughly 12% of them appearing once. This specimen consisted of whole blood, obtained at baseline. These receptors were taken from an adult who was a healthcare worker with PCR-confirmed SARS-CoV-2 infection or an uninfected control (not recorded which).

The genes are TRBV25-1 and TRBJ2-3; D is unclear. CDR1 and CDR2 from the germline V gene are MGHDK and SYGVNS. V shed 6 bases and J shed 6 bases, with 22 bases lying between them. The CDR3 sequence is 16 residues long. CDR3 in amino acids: CASSHPVTSIMDTQYF. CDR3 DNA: TGTGCCAGCAGCCACCCCGTAACCTCCATCATGGATACGCAGTATTTT.

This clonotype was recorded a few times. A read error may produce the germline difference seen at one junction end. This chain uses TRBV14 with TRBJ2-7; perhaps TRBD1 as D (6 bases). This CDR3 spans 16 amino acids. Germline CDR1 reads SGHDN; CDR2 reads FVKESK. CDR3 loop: CASSEEGADSSYEQYF. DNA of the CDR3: TGTGCCAGCAGCGAAGAAGGGGCGGACAGCTCCTACGAGCAGTACTTC.

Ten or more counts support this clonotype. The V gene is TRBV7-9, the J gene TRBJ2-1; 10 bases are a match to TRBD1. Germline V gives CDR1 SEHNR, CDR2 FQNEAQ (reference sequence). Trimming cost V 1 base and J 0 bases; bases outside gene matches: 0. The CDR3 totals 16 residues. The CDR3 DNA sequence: TGTGCCAGCAGCTTAGGGGACAGGGGCTCCTACAATGAGCAGTTCTTC. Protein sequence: CASSLGDRGSYNEQFF.

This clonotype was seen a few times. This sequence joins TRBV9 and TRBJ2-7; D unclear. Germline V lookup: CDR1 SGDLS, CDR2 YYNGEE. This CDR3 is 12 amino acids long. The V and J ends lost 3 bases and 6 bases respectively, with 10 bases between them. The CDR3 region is CASSALGSEQYF. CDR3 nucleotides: TGTGCCAGCAGCGCACTCGGGTCCGAGCAGTACTTC.

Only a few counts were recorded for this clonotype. The CDR3 DNA is TGCAGCGTGGGGGCAGGGCCCGCAGAGACCCAGTACTTC. Protein sequence: CSVGAGPAETQYF. This chain connects TRBV29-1 to TRBJ2-5, with D perhaps TRBD1 (6 bases). Germline CDR1 SQVTM, CDR2 ANQGSEA. Trimming removed 6 bases at V and 4 bases at J, with 15 bases between. This CDR3 contains 13 residues.

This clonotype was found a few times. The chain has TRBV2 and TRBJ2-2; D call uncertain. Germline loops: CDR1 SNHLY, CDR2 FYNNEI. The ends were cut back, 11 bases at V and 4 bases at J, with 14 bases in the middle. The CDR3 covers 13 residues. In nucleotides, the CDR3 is TGTGCCTCCCGAAAGGAAGTCACCGGGGAGCTGTTTTTT. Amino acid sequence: CASRKEVTGELFF. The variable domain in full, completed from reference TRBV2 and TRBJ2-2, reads EPEVTQTPSHQVTQMGQEVILRCVPISNHLYFYWYRQILGQKVEFLVSFYNNEISEKSEIFDDQFSVERPDGSNFTLKIRSTKLEDSAMYFCASRKEVTGELFFGEGSRLTVL.

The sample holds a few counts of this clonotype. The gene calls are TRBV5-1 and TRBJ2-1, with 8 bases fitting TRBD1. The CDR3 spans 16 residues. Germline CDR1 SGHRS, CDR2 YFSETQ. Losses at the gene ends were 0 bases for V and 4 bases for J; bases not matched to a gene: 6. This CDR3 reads CASSLATGVKYNEQFF. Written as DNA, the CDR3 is TGCGCCAGCAGCTTGGCGACAGGGGTAAAATACAATGAGCAGTTCTTC.

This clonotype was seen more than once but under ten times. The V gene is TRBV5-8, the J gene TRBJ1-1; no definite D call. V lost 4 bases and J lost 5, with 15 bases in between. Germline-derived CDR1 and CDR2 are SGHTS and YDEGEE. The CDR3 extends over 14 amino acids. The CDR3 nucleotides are TGTGCCAGCAGCCCCCAGGCGGCGGGGACTGAAGCTTTCTTT. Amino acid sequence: CASSPQAAGTEAFF.

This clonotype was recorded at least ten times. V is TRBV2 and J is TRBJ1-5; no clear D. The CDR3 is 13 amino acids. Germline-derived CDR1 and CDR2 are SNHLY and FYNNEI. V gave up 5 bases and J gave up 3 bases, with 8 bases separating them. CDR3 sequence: CASSPGINQPQHF. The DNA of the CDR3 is TGTGCCAGCAGTCCGGGTATCAATCAGCCCCAGCATTTT.

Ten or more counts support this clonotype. CDR3 amino acids: CASSPWTANTEAFF. CDR3 coding DNA: TGTGCCAGCAGCCCCTGGACAGCGAACACTGAAGCTTTCTTT. V gene TRBV7-9 combines with J gene TRBJ1-1, with a weak D call TRBD1 (6 bases). This CDR3 has 14 residues. V was pared by 5 bases and J by 1 base, with 11 bases between. Germline V gives CDR1 SEHNR, CDR2 FQNEAQ (reference sequence).

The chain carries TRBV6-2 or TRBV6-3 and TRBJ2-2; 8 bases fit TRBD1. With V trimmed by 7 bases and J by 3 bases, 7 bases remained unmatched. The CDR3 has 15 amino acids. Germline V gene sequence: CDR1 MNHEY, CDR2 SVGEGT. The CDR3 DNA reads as TGTGCCAGCACCGAGGACAGGGACTACACCGGGGAGCTGTTTTTT. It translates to CASTEDRDYTGELFF.

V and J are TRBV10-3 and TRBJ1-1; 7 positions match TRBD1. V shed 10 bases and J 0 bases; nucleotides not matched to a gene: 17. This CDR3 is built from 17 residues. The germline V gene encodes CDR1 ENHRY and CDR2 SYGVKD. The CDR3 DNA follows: TGTGCCACCGACAGGGACAGCAGAGGACCCATGAACACTGAAGCTTTCTTT. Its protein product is CATDRDSRGPMNTEAFF.

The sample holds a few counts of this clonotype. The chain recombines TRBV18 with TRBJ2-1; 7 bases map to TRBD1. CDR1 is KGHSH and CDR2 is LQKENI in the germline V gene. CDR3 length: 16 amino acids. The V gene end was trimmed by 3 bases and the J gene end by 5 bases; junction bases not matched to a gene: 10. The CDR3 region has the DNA TGTGCCAGCTCACCGTCGACAGGGAGTTTCCACAATGAGCAGTTCTTC. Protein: CASSPSTGSFHNEQFF.

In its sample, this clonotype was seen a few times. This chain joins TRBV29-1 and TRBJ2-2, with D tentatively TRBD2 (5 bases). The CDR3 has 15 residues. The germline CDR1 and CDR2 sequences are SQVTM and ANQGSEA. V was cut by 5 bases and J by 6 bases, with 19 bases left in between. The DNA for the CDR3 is TGCAGCGTTTCACTGGTGCTAGCTGGGGCCGGGGAGCTGTTTTTT. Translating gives CSVSLVLAGAGELFF.

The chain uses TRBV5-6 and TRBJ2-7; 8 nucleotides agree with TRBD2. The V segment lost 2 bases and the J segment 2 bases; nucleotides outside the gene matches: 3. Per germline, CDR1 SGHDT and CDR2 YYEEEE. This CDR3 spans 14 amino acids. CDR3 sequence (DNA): TGTGCCAGCAGCTTAGCGGGAGTGCCCTACGAGCAGTACTTC. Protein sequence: CASSLAGVPYEQYF.

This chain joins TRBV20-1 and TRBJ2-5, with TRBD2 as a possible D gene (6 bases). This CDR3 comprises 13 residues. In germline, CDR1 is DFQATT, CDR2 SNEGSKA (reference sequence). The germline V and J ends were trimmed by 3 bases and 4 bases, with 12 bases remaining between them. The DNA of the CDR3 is TGCAGTGCTAGCGGGAGTACCCTAGAGACCCAGTACTTC. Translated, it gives CSASGSTLETQYF.

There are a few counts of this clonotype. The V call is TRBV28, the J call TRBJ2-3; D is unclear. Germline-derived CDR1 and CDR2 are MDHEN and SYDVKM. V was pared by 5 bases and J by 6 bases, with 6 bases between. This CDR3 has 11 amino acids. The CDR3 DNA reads TGTGCCAGCAGTCCCAAGGATACGCAGTATTTT. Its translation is CASSPKDTQYF.

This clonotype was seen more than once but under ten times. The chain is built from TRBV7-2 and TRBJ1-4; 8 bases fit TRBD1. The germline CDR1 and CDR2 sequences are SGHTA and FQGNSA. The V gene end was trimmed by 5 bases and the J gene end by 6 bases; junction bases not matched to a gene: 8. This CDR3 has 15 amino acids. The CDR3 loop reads CASSLSRGLDEKLFF. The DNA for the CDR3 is TGTGCCAGCAGCCTATCCAGGGGGCTCGATGAAAAACTGTTTTTT.

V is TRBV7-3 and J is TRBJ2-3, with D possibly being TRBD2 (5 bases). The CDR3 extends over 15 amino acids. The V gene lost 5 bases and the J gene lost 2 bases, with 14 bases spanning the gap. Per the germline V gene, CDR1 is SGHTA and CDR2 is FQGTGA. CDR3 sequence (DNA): TGTGCCAGCAGCCAGTCTTTCCGGGACACAGATACGCAGTATTTT. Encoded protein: CASSQSFRDTDTQYF.

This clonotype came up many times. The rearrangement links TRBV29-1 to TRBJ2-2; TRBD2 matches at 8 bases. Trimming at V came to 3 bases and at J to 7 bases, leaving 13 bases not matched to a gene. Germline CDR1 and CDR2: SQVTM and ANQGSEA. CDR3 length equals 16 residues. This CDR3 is CSVDNPEKAGVGELFF. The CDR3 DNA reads TGCAGCGTTGATAATCCGGAAAAAGCGGGAGTCGGGGAGCTGTTTTTT.

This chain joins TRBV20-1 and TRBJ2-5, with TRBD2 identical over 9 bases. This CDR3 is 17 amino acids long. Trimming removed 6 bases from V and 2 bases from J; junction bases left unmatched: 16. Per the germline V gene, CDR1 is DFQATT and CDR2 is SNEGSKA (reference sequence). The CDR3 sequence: CSAARRLAGTIQETQYF. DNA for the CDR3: TGCAGTGCCGCCCGGAGGCTAGCGGGGACAATACAAGAGACCCAGTACTTC.

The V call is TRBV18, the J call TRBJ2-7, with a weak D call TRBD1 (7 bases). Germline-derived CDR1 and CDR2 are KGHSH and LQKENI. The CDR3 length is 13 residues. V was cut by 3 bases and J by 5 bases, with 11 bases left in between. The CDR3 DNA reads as TGTGCCAGCTCACCGACAGGGAGGCACGAGCAGTACTTC. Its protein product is CASSPTGRHEQYF.

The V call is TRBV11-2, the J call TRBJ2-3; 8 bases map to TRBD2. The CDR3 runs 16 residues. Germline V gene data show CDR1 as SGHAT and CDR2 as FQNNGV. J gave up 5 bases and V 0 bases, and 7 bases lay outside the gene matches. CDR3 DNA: TGTGCCAGCAGCTTAGATACGGGAGGGCCGGGAGATACGCAGTATTTT. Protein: CASSLDTGGPGDTQYF.

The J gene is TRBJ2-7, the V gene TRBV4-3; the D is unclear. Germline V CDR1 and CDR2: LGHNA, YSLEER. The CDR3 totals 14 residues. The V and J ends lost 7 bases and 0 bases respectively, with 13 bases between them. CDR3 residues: CASTPNLGSYEQYF. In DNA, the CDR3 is TGCGCCAGCACCCCCAACTTGGGCTCCTACGAGCAGTACTTC.

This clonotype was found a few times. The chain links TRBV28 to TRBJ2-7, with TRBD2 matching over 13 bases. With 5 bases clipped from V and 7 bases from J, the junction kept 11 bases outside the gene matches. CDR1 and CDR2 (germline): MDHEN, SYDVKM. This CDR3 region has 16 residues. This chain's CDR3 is CASSETGTSGTWEQYF. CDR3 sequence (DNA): TGTGCCAGCAGTGAAACCGGGACTAGCGGGACTTGGGAGCAGTACTTC.

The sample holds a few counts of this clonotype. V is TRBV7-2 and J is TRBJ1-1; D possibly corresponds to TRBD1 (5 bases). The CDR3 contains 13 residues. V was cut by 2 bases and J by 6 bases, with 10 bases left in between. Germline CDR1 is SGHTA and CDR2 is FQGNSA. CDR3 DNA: TGTGCCAGCAGCTTAAGAAGGGGCTCTGAAGCTTTCTTT. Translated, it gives CASSLRRGSEAFF.

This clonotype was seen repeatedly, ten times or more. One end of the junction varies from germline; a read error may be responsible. CDR3 in amino acids: CASSYMGLERYDEQFF. The CDR3 nucleotides are TGTGCCAGCAGTTACATGGGACTAGAGCGCTACGATGAGCAGTTCTTC. The chain links TRBV6-2 or TRBV6-3 to TRBJ2-1, with 8 bases identical to TRBD2. Germline CDR1 reads MNHEY; CDR2 reads SVGEGT. This CDR3 contains 16 residues.

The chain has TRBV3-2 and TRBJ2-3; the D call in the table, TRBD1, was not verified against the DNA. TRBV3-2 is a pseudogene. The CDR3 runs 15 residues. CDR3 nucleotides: TGTGCCAGCAGCCAAGATTTCCAGGGCGGAGATACGCAGTATTTT. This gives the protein CASSQDFQGGDTQYF.

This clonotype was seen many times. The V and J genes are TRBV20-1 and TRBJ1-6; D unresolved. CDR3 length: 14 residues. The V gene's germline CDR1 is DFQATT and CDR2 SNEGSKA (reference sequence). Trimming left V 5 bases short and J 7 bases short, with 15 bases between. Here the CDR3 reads CSAWTGRTNSPLHF. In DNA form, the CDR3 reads TGCAGTGCTTGGACGGGGAGAACGAATTCACCCCTCCACTTT.